One and the same sample provided the 25 T cell receptor beta chains below, sequenced in a study of T cell responses to AZD1222 COVID-19 vaccine (TCRdb year 2021). Libraries were made using the immunoSEQ multiplex PCR assay. The table comes from immuneACCESS by way of TCRdb, which keeps in-frame sequences with V and J called. Part of the clones is missing from these tables; in studies checked, under half for an unresolved V gene and the rest for unknown reasons. A total of roughly 49,000 clones appear in this sample, 87% of them only once. The top ten hold 2% to 3% of the sample. The time point label corresponds to: about 28 days (+/-7) after the second vaccine dose. Specimen: peripheral blood, collected 28 days after the second AZD1222 dose. All receptors derive from an adult who received the AZD1222 COVID-19 vaccine.

The sample holds one count of this clone. The chain recombines TRBV7-2 with TRBJ2-5; 8 nucleotides align to TRBD1. Trimming cost V 3 bases and J 5 bases; bases outside gene matches: 11. The CDR3 has 16 amino acids. The germline V gene has CDR1 SGHTA and CDR2 FQGNSA. In DNA form, the CDR3 reads TGTGCCAGCAGCTTGACCTCAGGGGGCGCGAGGGAGACCCAGTACTTC. This translates into CASSLTSGGARETQYF. Drawing the rest from reference TRBV7-2 and TRBJ2-5, the complete variable domain is GAGVSQSPSNKVTEKGKDVELRCDPISGHTALYWYRQSLGQGLEFLIYFQGNSAPDKSGLPSDRFSAERTGGSVSTLTIQRTQQEDSAVYLCASSLTSGGARETQYFGPGTRLLVL.

The gene calls are TRBV3-1 (or the pseudogene TRBV3-2) and TRBJ1-3; possibly TRBD1 for D (5 bases). CDR1 and CDR2 from the germline V gene are LGHDT and YNNKEL (reference sequence). CDR3 length: 16 residues. The germline V and J ends were trimmed by 5 bases and 4 bases, with 18 bases remaining between them. The CDR3 loop is CASSAHAGGTGNTIYF. The CDR3 DNA reads TGTGCCAGCAGCGCTCACGCGGGGGGTACAGGAAACACCATATATTTT.

V is TRBV6-2 or TRBV6-3 and J is TRBJ2-3, with 9 bases that match TRBD2. Germline CDR1 reads MNHEY; CDR2 reads SVGEGT. The CDR3 is 16 residues long. J was trimmed by 5 bases and V by 0 bases; bases with no gene match: 6. The CDR3 is CASSYSAGGGIDTQYF. The CDR3 bases are TGTGCCAGCAGTTACTCAGCGGGAGGAGGTATAGATACGCAGTATTTT.

This clone has just a few counts. The chain combines TRBV19 with TRBJ1-2, with 11 bases that match TRBD1. Germline trimming cut 5 bases from V and 4 bases from J; bases unmatched to any gene: 6. The CDR3 is 15 amino acids. Germline CDR1 reads LNHDA; CDR2 reads SQIVND (reference sequence). CDR3 protein: CASSSAGTGGYGYTF. For the CDR3, the DNA is TGTGCCAGTAGTTCTGCCGGGACAGGGGGCTATGGCTACACCTTC.

This chain uses TRBV6-5 with TRBJ2-2; 7 bases agree with TRBD1. Germline CDR1 reads MNHEY; CDR2 reads SVGAGI. This CDR3 comprises 14 residues. V lost 6 bases and J lost 2; bases outside the gene matches: 3. The CDR3 spells CASRTGANTGELFF. The CDR3 region has the DNA TGTGCCAGCAGAACAGGGGCCAACACCGGGGAGCTGTTTTTT.

The chain is built from TRBV24-1 and TRBJ2-1; 10 bases fit TRBD2. The CDR3 is 19 amino acids. Unmatched junction bases numbered 8, after V lost 1 base and J lost 0 bases. Germline V gives CDR1 KGHDR, CDR2 SFDVKD. The CDR3 sequence: CATSDLASGRVSSYNEQFF. As DNA, the CDR3 is TGTGCCACCAGTGATTTAGCCAGCGGGAGGGTAAGCTCCTACAATGAGCAGTTCTTC.

The chain is built from TRBV6-2 or TRBV6-3 and TRBJ2-7; no firm D call. This CDR3 is built from 14 residues. V lost 6 bases, J lost 4 bases, and 16 bases lay in between. Germline lookup yields CDR1 MNHEY and CDR2 SVGEGT. CDR3 sequence reads: CASSGRVHPYEQYF. In DNA form, the CDR3 reads TGTGCCAGCAGCGGTCGGGTCCACCCTTACGAGCAGTACTTC.

The chain links TRBV9 to TRBJ2-2; D might be TRBD1 (6 bases). Germline assignment: CDR1 SGDLS and CDR2 YYNGEE. Trimming stripped 1 base from V and 1 base from J, with 8 bases between. This CDR3 region has 15 residues. The CDR3 loop is CASSVSGQNTGELFF. The CDR3 DNA sequence: TGTGCCAGCAGCGTATCGGGACAGAACACCGGGGAGCTGTTTTTT.

This clone turned up a few times. CDR3 protein: CASLGVRAEAFF. The CDR3 DNA follows: TGTGCCAGCCTAGGGGTCCGGGCAGAAGCTTTCTTT. The J gene is TRBJ1-1, the V gene TRBV6-5; TRBD1 might be the D (5 bases). The CDR3 loop spans 12 amino acids. V shed 8 bases and J shed 8 bases, with 15 bases lying between them. Germline V gene data show CDR1 as MNHEY and CDR2 as SVGAGI.

This clone was seen a few times. This chain connects TRBV10-3 to TRBJ2-2, with D possibly matching TRBD1 (5 bases). Germline assignment: CDR1 ENHRY and CDR2 SYGVKD. V was trimmed by 4 bases and J by 5 bases, leaving 11 bases between them. The CDR3 extends over 14 amino acids. The CDR3 DNA follows: TGTGCCATCAGTGCAAAGGGGCATACCGGGGAGCTGTTTTTT. Amino acid sequence: CAISAKGHTGELFF.

The J gene is TRBJ2-1, the V gene TRBV12-5, with 8 bases that match TRBD2. Germline values: CDR1 LGHNT, CDR2 FRNRAP. V dropped 6 bases and J dropped 5; count of bases not matched to a gene: 6. The CDR3 is 14 residues long. The DNA for the CDR3 is TGTGCTAGTGGCCGGGGGGGGTGGAACAATGAGCAGTTCTTC. Translated: CASGRGGWNNEQFF.

The V call is TRBV5-1, the J call TRBJ2-1; no definite D call. This CDR3 contains 14 residues. V lost 0 bases, J lost 4 bases, and 8 bases lay in between. Germline V lookup: CDR1 SGHRS, CDR2 YFSETQ. CDR3 bases: TGCGCCAGCAGCTTGGTGAGCACTTACAATGAGCAGTTCTTC. It translates to CASSLVSTYNEQFF.

The chain employs TRBV3-1 (or the pseudogene TRBV3-2) and TRBJ2-3; a possible D gene is TRBD1 (5 bases). Germline V gene sequence: CDR1 LGHDT, CDR2 YNNKEL (reference sequence). This CDR3 is 16 amino acids long. The V end lost 4 bases, the J end lost 2 bases, and 16 bases lay between the germline ends. The CDR3, as DNA: TGTGCCAGCAGCCCCATGGACACCTTACTCACAGATACGCAGTATTTT. Encoded protein: CASSPMDTLLTDTQYF.

The rearrangement uses TRBV29-1 and TRBJ1-3; 7 bases match TRBD1. From germline, CDR1 is SQVTM and CDR2 ANQGSEA. V trimming: 6 bases; J trimming: 2 bases; junction bases outside the gene matches: 4. This CDR3 is built from 13 residues. In DNA form, the CDR3 reads TGCAGCGTCGCTACAGGGGCTGGAAACACCATATATTTT. This gives the protein CSVATGAGNTIYF.

The chain is built from TRBV18 and TRBJ2-7; tentatively, D is TRBD2 (6 bases). This CDR3 has 15 residues. V lost 3 bases and J lost 3, with 15 bases in between. CDR1 is KGHSH, CDR2 LQKENI, per germline. CDR3 nucleotide sequence: TGTGCCAGCTCACCTTCGAGCCCCGGGGGCTACGAGCAGTACTTC. It encodes CASSPSSPGGYEQYF.

This clone has just one count. The V call is TRBV7-8, the J call TRBJ2-7; TRBD1 agrees at 8 bases. Germline V lookup: CDR1 SGHVS, CDR2 FQNEAQ. V gave up 8 bases and J gave up 3 bases; unmatched junction bases: 9. The CDR3 loop spans 14 amino acids. The CDR3 bases are TGTGCCAGCGGCTACGGGACAGGAAACTACGAGCAGTACTTC. This translates into CASGYGTGNYEQYF.

This chain uses TRBV9 with TRBJ2-7; a weak D match, TRBD2 (6 bases). Germline V gene lookup returns CDR1 SGDLS and CDR2 YYNGEE. V shed 0 bases and J shed 7 bases, with 11 bases lying between them. The CDR3 has 13 amino acids. CDR3: CASSVDGGGEQYF. The CDR3 nucleotides read TGTGCCAGCAGCGTAGACGGGGGAGGAGAGCAGTACTTC.

This sequence joins TRBV6-1 and TRBJ2-2, with D tentatively TRBD1 (6 bases). The length of the CDR3 is 16 residues. Looked up from germline, CDR1 is MNHNS and CDR2 is SASEGT. The germline V and J ends were trimmed by 2 bases and 6 bases, with 16 bases remaining between them. For the CDR3, the DNA is TGTGCCAGCAGTGAACGGTTAGGCAGGGGCCCCGGGGAGCTGTTTTTT. This gives the protein CASSERLGRGPGELFF.

This clone was detected only once. This sequence joins TRBV18 and TRBJ1-1; D possibly corresponds to TRBD1 (6 bases). The CDR3 covers 15 residues. The germline CDR1 and CDR2 sequences are KGHSH and LQKENI. Trimming took 2 bases from V and 0 from J, leaving 10 bases between them. The CDR3 DNA sequence: TGTGCCAGCTCACCAACCGGGACAATGAACACTGAAGCTTTCTTT. Translating it yields CASSPTGTMNTEAFF.

J is TRBJ2-5 and V is TRBV7-3; possible D gene TRBD2, 6 bases. V was clipped by 2 bases and J by 1 base, with 11 bases between them. The CDR3 consists of 15 residues. CDR1 is SGHTA and CDR2 is FQGTGA in the germline V gene. The CDR3 region is CASSLGGTSQETQYF. Here the CDR3 DNA reads TGTGCCAGCAGCTTAGGGGGGACCAGCCAAGAGACCCAGTACTTC.

The chain uses TRBV10-2 and TRBJ2-1; 13 bases are a match to TRBD2. Trimming took 3 bases from V and 2 from J; bases not matched to a gene: 13. The CDR3 consists of 20 residues. Germline V lookup: CDR1 WSHSY, CDR2 SAAADI. The CDR3 region is CASSDTRQGLAGTPYNEQFF. In DNA, the CDR3 is TGCGCCAGCAGTGACACCCGACAGGGACTAGCGGGAACCCCCTACAATGAGCAGTTCTTC.

The gene calls are TRBV3-1 (or the pseudogene TRBV3-2) and TRBJ2-3; D gene uncertain. The germline V gene encodes CDR1 LGHDT and CDR2 YNNKEL (reference sequence). The CDR3 has 14 residues. Trimming pared 0 bases from V and 3 bases from J, leaving 7 bases between. CDR3 sequence (DNA): TGTGCCAGCAGCCAAGACCCGACTACAGATACGCAGTATTTT. This translates into CASSQDPTTDTQYF.

This clone has only one observation. This chain links TRBV27 with TRBJ1-2; TRBD1 agrees at 11 bases. The germline V gene encodes CDR1 MNHEY and CDR2 SMNVEV (reference sequence). J was trimmed by 1 base and V by 6 bases; bases with no gene match: 7. This CDR3 comprises 16 residues. DNA for the CDR3: TGTGCCAGCAGCCGGGACAGGGGGGACTTTAACTATGGCTACACCTTC. Its translation: CASSRDRGDFNYGYTF.

The chain is built from TRBV5-4 and TRBJ1-1; a possible D gene is TRBD1 (6 bases). CDR1 is SGHNT and CDR2 is YYREEE in the germline V gene (reference sequence). V shed 3 bases and J shed 3 bases, with 18 bases lying between them. The CDR3 extends over 16 amino acids. CDR3 sequence: CASSSGGGGMHTEAFF. The CDR3 coding sequence is TGTGCCAGCAGCTCTGGGGGGGGCGGGATGCACACTGAAGCTTTCTTT.

The V and J genes are TRBV19 and TRBJ1-1; D may be TRBD1 (5 bases). This CDR3 contains 14 residues. CDR1 LNHDA and CDR2 SQIVND come from the germline V gene (reference sequence). V lost 1 base and J lost 6, with 12 bases in between. CDR3 protein: CASSIGRNRPEAFF. The CDR3 coding sequence is TGTGCCAGTAGTATAGGCAGGAACAGGCCTGAAGCTTTCTTT.